This T cell receptor beta chain originates from a study of control samples from healthy donors and cancer patients (TCRdb year 2020). Note on this clone: Its antigen remains unidentified. Qualities for individual bases were not recorded, and no much larger clone is one base off.

The library was prepared using the immunoSEQ multiplex PCR assay. TCRdb obtained this table from immuneACCESS and retained in-frame rearrangements with V and J assigned. These tables miss some clones; where compared with another copy, unresolved V genes account for less than half of the shortfall, and the remainder is unexplained. The table for this sample lists 120,000 or so clones; over 75% of them were counted only once. The ten largest clones represent 2.9% of the sample. The V end loses 5 bases and the J end loses 5 bases, and a stretch of 9 bases separates them. The germline V gene supplies CDR1 SGHVS and CDR2 FNYEAQ. The CDR3 runs 13 residues from the cysteine to the phenylalanine. Of the read, only the CDR3 DNA is kept; its 39 bases are in frame from base 1.

What was sequenced was blood. The TCR sequence derives from a man in his sixties in good health. The chain employs TRBV7-6 and TRBJ2-2, with no confident D gene call. The encoded CDR3 is CASSAQETGELFF. In nucleotides, the sequence is TGTGCCAGCAGCGCCCAGGAGACCGGGGAGCTGTTTTTT.